This is a list of T cell receptor beta chains from one sample in a study of cytomegalovirus exposure and HLA in healthy donors. The protocol was immunoSEQ multiplex PCR, while the TCRdb copy is restricted to in-frame clones and leaves out a portion. The top ten clones hold 5.8% of a sample with about 100,000 clones, around 10% of them seen once. The sequenced material came from PBMCs. Receptor source: a man aged 40-49 years in good health and CMV-seropositive. Both conserved end residues are part of each CDR3. The order of the fields is V gene, J gene, clone size, CDR3 protein. The size of a clone is reported for some rows only, either as once, few or many, or as a class for expanded clones.

TRBV6-5	TRBJ1-4	-	CASSYTPATNEKLFF
TRBV15	TRBJ2-2	-	CATSRILAGGTGELFF
TRBV7-2	TRBJ2-5	-	CASSLALGSGQETQYF
TRBV19	TRBJ2-2	-	CASSIGRIFRAGELFF
TRBV10-1	TRBJ2-6	few	CASSEGAGANVLTF
TRBV14	TRBJ2-1	few	CASSQDRGLAGYLSYNEQFF
TRBV6-1	TRBJ2-1	-	CASRDTQGNEQFF
TRBV15	TRBJ2-7	-	CATSRDLAGGGEQYF
TRBV7-2	TRBJ1-1	few	CASSLSGMTEAFF
TRBV19	TRBJ1-4	few	CASSSGRGAGNEKLFF
TRBV19	TRBJ1-2	few	CASSMLGGSYGYTF
TRBV28	TRBJ1-1	few	CASSSPGGVWTEAFF
TRBV7-9	TRBJ1-2	few	CASSPGQGDYGYTF
TRBV4-2	TRBJ2-1	few	CASSQELAGGPGSYNEQFF
TRBV5-8	TRBJ2-3	-	CASSITGTSGTPDTQYF
TRBV19	TRBJ2-7	-	CASSKGGLEQYF
TRBV5-1	TRBJ1-1	few	CASSSTQGNTEAFF
TRBV7-2	TRBJ1-2	-	CASSFTGAPYGYTF
TRBV7-3	TRBJ1-1	few	CASSSRQNTEAFF
TRBV5-6	TRBJ1-6	-	CASSLYRDRANSPLHF
TRBV5-1	TRBJ2-3	-	CASSRGGRGDTQYF
TRBV29-1	TRBJ2-7	few	CSVEDWDREEQYF
TRBV5-1	TRBJ1-1	few	CASSLGALNTEAFF
TRBV15	TRBJ2-1	-	CATSARDWPSGKDNEQFF
TRBV16	TRBJ2-7	few	CASSHASGTSREQYF
TRBV7-9	TRBJ1-5	-	CASSPGWGNQPQHF
TRBV5-4	TRBJ2-1	few	CASSHLQGDNEQFF
TRBV9	TRBJ2-7	few	CASSVASEGYEQYF
TRBV28	TRBJ2-1	few	CASRDRSYNEQFF
TRBV7-8	TRBJ2-3	-	CASTLNTDTQYF
TRBV5-1	TRBJ2-7	-	CASSLEGDEQYF
TRBV6-6	TRBJ2-7	few	CASTNGGKQYEQYF
TRBV4-3	TRBJ2-7	-	CASSRGTGDEQYF
TRBV7-2	TRBJ2-7	-	CASSYGLPYEQYF
TRBV27	TRBJ2-7	few	CASRTSYEQYF
TRBV5-1	TRBJ2-2	-	CASSPGTSGELFF
TRBV9	TRBJ2-1	-	CASSPSGEPYNEQFF
TRBV6-5	TRBJ2-6	few	CASSWAVSGANVLTF
TRBV4-2	TRBJ2-7	-	CASSQDGTSSYEQYF
TRBV9	TRBJ2-2	few	CASSVDPSANTGELFF
TRBV7-9	TRBJ2-7	-	CASSLTYGQYF